These 15 T cell receptor beta chains share one sample of origin, sequenced in a study of regulatory T cells in long-lasting Graves disease. Construction of TCR beta libraries relied on iRepertoire HTBI primers and on Arm-PCR targeting CDR3 regions. TCRdb re-derived calls from the multiplex PCR reads in MiXCR, one entry per CDR3 protein. The repertoire holds hundreds of thousands of distinct CDR3 sequences, with 16% as singletons. Time point indicated: newly diagnosed GD, antithyroid drugs for less than 3 months. PBMC RNA was the source of the TCR library. These same data were also listed under a study on T cells in Graves' hyperthyroidism and ophthalmopathy.

The sequencing here drew on peripheral blood mononuclear cells (PBMCs), taken at new diagnosis, from a patient treated with antithyroid drugs. Receptor source: a woman in her 30s with Graves disease.

This clonotype was counted at least ten times. This rearrangement joins TRBV6-1 to TRBJ2-5; D gene uncertain. CDR1 is MNHNS, CDR2 SASEGT, per germline. The length of the CDR3 is 14 residues. The germline V and J ends were trimmed by 7 bases and 4 bases, with 16 bases remaining between them. The CDR3 coding sequence is TGTGCCAGCACCACAGAGTGGCGGTTAGAGACCCAGTACTTC. Amino acid sequence: CASTTEWRLETQYF.

Only a few counts were recorded for this clonotype. CDR3 sequence reads: CAWTGPSPPLHF. CDR3 coding DNA: TGTGCCTGGACAGGACCCTCCCCACCCCTCCACTTT. The chain carries TRBV30 and TRBJ1-6; no definite D call. Germline V gives CDR1 GTSNPN, CDR2 SVGIG (reference sequence). The CDR3 extends over 12 amino acids. Trimming shortened V by 4 bases and J by 11 bases, and 12 bases separated the two germline ends.

This clonotype was observed a handful of times. This chain uses TRBV30 with TRBJ2-5, with TRBD1 matching 7 bases. CDR1 and CDR2 from the germline V gene are GTSNPN and SVGIG (reference sequence). V was pared by 6 bases and J by 5 bases, with 12 bases of the junction left unmatched. This CDR3 region has 14 residues. The CDR3 protein is CACAPGQLGETQYF. CDR3 nucleotide sequence: TGTGCCTGCGCCCCGGGACAGCTGGGGGAGACCCAGTACTTC.

This clonotype was seen repeatedly, ten times or more. The V and J genes are TRBV29-1 and TRBJ2-3, with a tentative D call TRBD2 (6 bases). This CDR3 has 16 residues. V dropped 5 bases and J dropped 7 bases, with 25 bases sitting between them. CDR1 and CDR2 from the germline V gene are SQVTM and ANQGSEA. This CDR3 reads CSVIHSGLESRNTQYF. The CDR3 DNA reads as TGCAGCGTTATCCATAGCGGTCTAGAGAGTCGGAATACGCAGTATTTT.

This clonotype has a count of ten or more. The chain carries TRBV7-9 and TRBJ2-3; 10 bases align to TRBD2. V dropped 0 bases and J dropped 10; count of bases not matched to a gene: 7. Looked up from germline, CDR1 is SEHNR and CDR2 is FQNEAQ (reference sequence). The CDR3 has 15 residues. CDR3 loop: CASSLALLAGAPQYF. Here the CDR3 DNA reads TGTGCCAGCAGCTTAGCGCTTCTAGCGGGAGCCCCGCAGTATTTT.

This chain joins TRBV11-3 and TRBJ2-3; TRBD2 matches 12 bases. Losses at the gene ends were 4 bases for V and 3 bases for J; bases not matched to a gene: 11. The length of the CDR3 is 18 residues. CDR1 and CDR2 from the germline V gene are SGHNT and YENEEA. This CDR3 reads CASSSGTSGFGETDTQYF. The CDR3 region has the DNA TGTGCCAGCAGCTCCGGGACTAGCGGGTTCGGGGAAACAGATACGCAGTATTTT.

This clonotype was recorded many times. This CDR3 is CASSFGTPYEQYF. CDR3 DNA sequence: TGTGCCAGCAGTTTCGGGACACCATACGAGCAGTACTTC. The chain joins TRBV12-3 or TRBV12-4 to TRBJ2-7; tentative D call: TRBD1 (6 bases). The CDR3 length is 13 residues. V was cut by 3 bases and J by 4 bases, with 10 bases left in between.

CDR3 coding DNA: TGTGCCAGCAAAGGAGCGCAGGGGGCGAGTAAAGAGACTGAAGCTTTCTTT. As protein: CASKGAQGASKETEAFF. The chain is built from TRBV28 and TRBJ1-1, with 8 nucleotides matching TRBD1. This CDR3 contains 17 residues. Germline trimming cut 7 bases from V and 5 bases from J; bases unmatched to any gene: 18. Germline V gene data show CDR1 as MDHEN and CDR2 as SYDVKM.

V usage is TRBV5-1 and J usage is TRBJ2-1, with 16 bases that match TRBD2. The CDR3 spans 19 residues. CDR1 is SGHRS, CDR2 YFSETQ, per germline. Germline trimming cut 4 bases from V and 0 bases from J; bases unmatched to any gene: 7. The CDR3, as DNA: TGCGCCAGCAGCCGGGGACTAGCGGGAGGGGGATTCTCCTACAATGAGCAGTTCTTC. It specifies CASSRGLAGGGFSYNEQFF.

This clonotype was found a few times. The chain joins TRBV30 to TRBJ2-7; 7 bases agree with TRBD1. V shed 2 bases, J shed 4 bases, and the junction held 8 bases outside the gene matches. Germline CDR1 is GTSNPN and CDR2 is SVGIG (reference sequence). The CDR3 sequence is 14 residues long. Here the CDR3 reads CAWSKGARTYEQYF. The DNA of the CDR3 is TGTGCCTGGAGTAAGGGGGCCCGAACGTACGAGCAGTACTTC.

The chain links TRBV3-1 to TRBJ2-7; the match to TRBD2 covers 7 bases. V dropped 8 bases and J dropped 5; count of bases not matched to a gene: 9. Germline lookup yields CDR1 LGHDT and CDR2 YNNKEL (reference sequence). The CDR3 extends over 13 amino acids. As DNA, the CDR3 is TGTGCCAGCGGGAGGGGCACCCGCGACGAGCAGTACTTC. It translates to CASGRGTRDEQYF.

CDR3 DNA: TGTGCCAGCACAGTCAGAGGGATAAGCAATGAAAAACTGTTTTTT. Its translation: CASTVRGISNEKLFF. The J gene is TRBJ1-4, the V gene TRBV19; D unclear. V lost 9 bases and J 5 bases, leaving 19 bases between the germline ends. The germline CDR1 and CDR2 sequences are LNHDA and SQIVND (reference sequence). The length of the CDR3 is 15 residues.

This chain joins TRBV18 and TRBJ2-2, with TRBD2 matching over 11 bases. The CDR3 runs to 15 residues. Germline assignment: CDR1 KGHSH and CDR2 LQKENI. The trim removed 3 bases at V and 9 bases at J, leaving 6 bases unmatched. The CDR3 DNA reads as TGTGCCAGCTCACCGAACCTAGCGGGAGGAAGGGAGCTGTTTTTT. Translated, it gives CASSPNLAGGRELFF.

The chain links TRBV19 to TRBJ1-5, with a weak D call TRBD1 (5 bases). V was cut by 10 bases and J by 2 bases, with 21 bases left in between. The CDR3 sequence is 16 residues long. In germline, CDR1 is LNHDA, CDR2 SQIVND (reference sequence). CDR3 in amino acids: CATIPSGGLGNQPQHF. The CDR3 region has the DNA TGTGCCACCATACCTAGCGGGGGATTGGGCAATCAGCCCCAGCATTTT.

The rearrangement uses TRBV12-3 or TRBV12-4 and TRBJ1-5; tentative D call: TRBD1 (5 bases). The germline V and J ends were trimmed by 8 bases and 4 bases, with 9 bases remaining between them. CDR3 length equals 12 residues. CDR3 loop: CASVQGNQPQHF. The CDR3 region has the DNA TGTGCCAGCGTTCAGGGAAATCAGCCCCAGCATTTT.